Below, one T cell receptor beta chain is given with its context. These data are taken from a study of blood T cell repertoires in COVID-19. The wider study: Samples of COVID-19 (acute and convalescent) were obtained from the United States, Italy and Spain. Sources were T cells, B-cell-depleted T cells, or PBMCs; the material itself was cDNA or gDNA.

Between the trimmed V and J ends, which lost 6 bases and 5 bases, there was a span of 10 bases. The germline V gene encodes CDR1 MRHNA and CDR2 SNTAGT. The CDR3 length is 12 residues. Data came from immunoSEQ multiplex PCR; TCRdb stores just in-frame clones and leaves some out. The data hold around 180,000 clones, with 70% to 85% observed a single time. The sequenced sample consisted of peripheral blood. The rearrangement uses TRBV6-4 and TRBJ1-1, with unresolved D. The sequence came from a human donor in a cohort sampled during active COVID-19. The DNA for the CDR3 is TGTGCCAGCAGAGCGCTTGGGACTGAAGCTTTCTTT. Translation gives CASRALGTEAFF.